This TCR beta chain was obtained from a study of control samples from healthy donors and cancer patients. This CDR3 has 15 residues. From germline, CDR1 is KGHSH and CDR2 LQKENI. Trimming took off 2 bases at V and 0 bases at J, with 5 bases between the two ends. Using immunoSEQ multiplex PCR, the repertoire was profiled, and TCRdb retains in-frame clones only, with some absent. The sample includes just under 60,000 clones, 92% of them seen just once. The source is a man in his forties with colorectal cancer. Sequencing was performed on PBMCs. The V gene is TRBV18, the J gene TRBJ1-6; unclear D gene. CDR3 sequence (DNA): TGTGCCAGCTCACCAGTACGCTCCTATAATTCACCCCTCCACTTT. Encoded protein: CASSPVRSYNSPLHF.